Listed below are T cell receptor beta chains from one sample, sequenced in a study of blood T cell repertoires in COVID-19. This table comes from immunoSEQ multiplex PCR, and its TCRdb copy is limited to in-frame clones, with some not included. The sample carries approximately 250,000 clones, around 82% recorded once. Sequencing was carried out using peripheral blood. The source is a human donor in a cohort sampled during active COVID-19. CDR3s include the opening cysteine and the closing phenylalanine or tryptophan. A D gene is named only where the DNA matches it firmly. The listing skips clone size in some rows; elsewhere it reads once, few, many or a size class.

V	size	J	D	CDR3	DNA
TRBV7-8	NA	TRBJ2-7	TRBD2	CASSPTRVAGDEQYF	TGTGCCAGCAGCCCCACCCGAGTAGCGGGAGACGAGCAGTACTTC
TRBV18	NA	TRBJ2-7	TRBD1	CASSTGQNDEQYF	TGTGCCAGCTCCACGGGACAGAACGACGAGCAGTACTTC
TRBV7-2	NA	TRBJ2-2	NA	CASSLTIAPGELFF	TGTGCCAGCAGCTTAACGATAGCTCCCGGGGAGCTGTTTTTT
TRBV7-6	NA	TRBJ2-1	TRBD2	CASSSGTSRTNEQFF	TGTGCCAGCAGCTCGGGGACTAGCAGAACTAATGAGCAGTTCTTC
TRBV18	once	TRBJ2-1	NA	CASSGARYNEQFF	TGTGCCAGCTCGGGGGCGCGGTACAATGAGCAGTTCTTC
TRBV18	NA	TRBJ1-1	NA	CASSPPRGRRENTEAFF	TGTGCCAGCTCCCCCCCCCGAGGTAGGAGGGAGAACACTGAAGCTTTCTTT
TRBV15	NA	TRBJ2-7	NA	CATSRSGDAYEQYF	TGTGCCACCAGCAGGTCAGGGGATGCCTACGAGCAGTACTTC
TRBV29-1	NA	TRBJ2-1	NA	CSGSWGADNEQFF	TGCAGCGGGTCATGGGGCGCCGACAATGAGCAGTTCTTC
TRBV19	few	TRBJ2-7	TRBD1	CASKGTGSYEQYF	TGTGCCAGTAAGGGGACAGGGAGCTACGAGCAGTACTTC
TRBV18	NA	TRBJ2-7	TRBD1	CASSPKSRDRGGGQYF	TGTGCCAGCTCACCAAAGAGCCGGGACAGGGGTGGTGGGCAGTACTTC
TRBV6-5	NA	TRBJ2-4	TRBD1	CASSMTTGVDIQYF	TGTGCCAGCAGTATGACGACAGGGGTAGACATTCAGTACTTC
TRBV6-5	NA	TRBJ2-7	TRBD2	CASSYGTSGYEQYF	TGTGCCAGCAGTTACGGGACTAGCGGGTACGAGCAGTACTTC
TRBV3-1/TRBV3-2	NA	TRBJ1-2	NA	CASSLSARVSYGYTF	TGTGCCAGCAGCCTTTCCGCCAGGGTATCCTATGGCTACACCTTC
TRBV7-2	NA	TRBJ1-1	NA	CASSYAGVTEAFF	TGTGCCAGCAGCTACGCAGGGGTCACTGAAGCTTTCTTT
TRBV6-1	NA	TRBJ2-5	TRBD1	CASSEGTGKGETQYF	TGTGCCAGCAGTGAAGGGACAGGGAAGGGGGAGACCCAGTACTTC
TRBV7-2	once	TRBJ2-7	TRBD1	CASSLGRGPLSYEQYF	TGTGCCAGCAGCTTAGGCAGGGGGCCACTCTCCTACGAGCAGTACTTC
TRBV7-6	NA	TRBJ2-2	TRBD2	CASSRGSGSGGTVPTGELFF	TGTGCCAGCAGCCGAGGGTCGGGGAGCGGGGGAACCGTCCCCACCGGGGAGCTGTTTTTT
TRBV19	NA	TRBJ2-7	NA	CASSTDRDWSSYEQYF	TGTGCCAGTAGTACCGACCGGGACTGGAGCTCCTACGAGCAGTACTTC
TRBV3-1/TRBV3-2	NA	TRBJ2-4	NA	CASSQFGREDLDIQYF	TGTGCCAGCAGCCAATTCGGCAGGGAAGACTTGGACATTCAGTACTTC
TRBV7-2	NA	TRBJ1-2	TRBD1	CAGAAAGGEGYTF	TGTGCCGGGGCGGCGGCAGGGGGCGAAGGCTACACCTTC
TRBV5-6	NA	TRBJ1-2	TRBD1	CASRPGTGTNYGYTF	TGTGCCAGCAGACCCGGGACAGGGACTAACTATGGCTACACCTTC
TRBV27	NA	TRBJ2-5	TRBD2	CASMSGARMTQYF	TGTGCCAGCATGAGCGGGGCCCGTATGACCCAGTACTTC
TRBV5-5	once	TRBJ2-7	NA	CASSPKEPPGIQYWEQYF	TGTGCCAGCAGCCCGAAGGAACCCCCCGGGATTCAGTATTGGGAGCAGTACTTC
TRBV5-4	NA	TRBJ2-3	TRBD1	CASSLRQGGTDTQYF	TGTGCCAGCAGCTTGAGACAGGGGGGCACAGATACGCAGTATTTT
TRBV28	NA	TRBJ2-1	NA	CASRPRQDSYNEQFF	TGTGCCAGCAGACCTCGACAGGACTCCTACAATGAGCAGTTCTTC
TRBV7-8	NA	TRBJ2-5	TRBD2	CASSPTQPSGGAQETQYF	TGTGCCAGCAGCCCCACCCAGCCTAGCGGGGGGGCCCAAGAGACCCAGTACTTC
TRBV6-2/TRBV6-3	NA	TRBJ1-5	NA	CASSYNREKSNQPQHF	TGTGCCAGCAGTTACAACAGAGAAAAGAGCAATCAGCCCCAGCATTTT
TRBV28	NA	TRBJ1-2	NA	CASNEEIYGYTF	TGTGCCAGCAATGAGGAGATCTATGGCTACACCTTC
TRBV7-2	NA	TRBJ2-7	TRBD1	CASSLYGTGIYEQYF	TGTGCCAGCAGCTTATACGGGACAGGGATCTACGAGCAGTACTTC
TRBV5-1	NA	TRBJ2-1	TRBD2	CASSTGLAGYNEQFF	TGCGCCAGCAGCACCGGACTAGCGGGATACAATGAGCAGTTCTTC
TRBV7-9	NA	TRBJ2-1	NA	CASSLGGPVHEQFF	TGTGCCAGCAGCTTAGGTGGGCCAGTCCATGAGCAGTTCTTC
TRBV7-8	NA	TRBJ2-7	TRBD1	CASSRDRGYEQYF	TGTGCCAGCAGCCGGGACAGGGGATACGAGCAGTACTTC
TRBV10-2	NA	TRBJ2-2	TRBD2	CASRKGLSGGVNTGELFF	TGCGCCAGCAGGAAAGGATTGAGCGGGGGGGTAAACACCGGGGAGCTGTTTTTT
TRBV6-5	NA	TRBJ1-5	NA	CASSSTSSGYQPQHF	TGTGCCAGCAGTTCTACAAGTTCAGGGTACCAGCCCCAGCATTTT
TRBV2	NA	TRBJ1-3	TRBD1	CASSRQGNPGNTIYF	TGTGCCAGCAGTCGACAGGGGAACCCTGGAAACACCATATATTTT
TRBV5-1	NA	TRBJ2-2	NA	CASSLDRNTGELFF	TGCGCCAGCAGCTTGGACAGAAACACCGGGGAGCTGTTTTTT
TRBV7-2	NA	TRBJ2-1	TRBD1	CASSSDRGRNEQFF	TGTGCCAGCAGCTCCGACAGGGGTCGGAATGAGCAGTTCTTC
TRBV28	NA	TRBJ1-1	NA	CASSPRTASNTEAFF	TGTGCCAGCAGTCCGAGGACAGCTTCGAACACTGAAGCTTTCTTT
TRBV7-9	once	TRBJ2-3	NA	CASSPWDTTDTQYF	TGTGCCAGCAGCCCGTGGGACACCACAGATACGCAGTATTTT
TRBV5-1	NA	TRBJ2-1	TRBD1	CASSHGTGGYNEQFF	TGCGCCAGCAGCCACGGGACAGGGGGATACAATGAGCAGTTCTTC
TRBV6-5	NA	TRBJ2-7	NA	CASSTRDMAYEQYF	TGTGCCAGCAGTACCCGGGACATGGCCTACGAGCAGTACTTC
TRBV7-2	NA	TRBJ2-5	TRBD2	CASSPTAGGQETQYF	TGTGCCAGCAGCCCAACGGCGGGAGGGCAAGAGACCCAGTACTTC
TRBV9	NA	TRBJ2-1	NA	CASSGDQGWDLYNEQFF	TGTGCCAGCAGCGGAGACCAGGGGTGGGATTTATACAATGAGCAGTTCTTC
TRBV5-1	once	TRBJ2-3	NA	CASSSTAFPGRVDTDTQYF	TGCGCCAGCAGCTCGACAGCGTTTCCCGGCAGGGTAGACACAGATACGCAGTATTTT
TRBV23-1	NA	TRBJ1-3	TRBD1	CASSQQGESSGNTIYF	TGCGCCAGCAGTCAACAGGGGGAGAGCTCTGGAAACACCATATATTTT
TRBV6-2/TRBV6-3	NA	TRBJ2-3	NA	CASSSQVWADTQYF	TGTGCCAGCAGTTCGCAGGTTTGGGCGGATACGCAGTATTTT
TRBV14	NA	TRBJ1-1	TRBD1	CASSQVDSGRGPTEAFF	TGTGCCAGCAGCCAAGTTGATTCGGGCAGGGGGCCTACTGAAGCTTTCTTT
TRBV6-2/TRBV6-3	NA	TRBJ2-5	NA	CASSSRLQETQYF	TGTGCCAGCAGTTCTCGACTACAAGAGACCCAGTACTTC
TRBV6-2/TRBV6-3	NA	TRBJ1-2	NA	CASSYSSPGGYGYTF	TGTGCCAGCAGTTACTCGAGTCCGGGTGGCTATGGCTACACCTTC
TRBV19	NA	TRBJ2-7	NA	CASSRRRAGEQYF	TGTGCCAGTAGTAGAAGGAGGGCCGGCGAGCAGTACTTC
TRBV6-5	NA	TRBJ1-6	TRBD1	CASSYGDRTDIALHF	TGTGCCAGCAGTTACGGGGACAGGACCGATATAGCCCTCCACTTT